The sequence of this T cell receptor (beta chain) was determined in a study of regulatory T cells in long-lasting Graves disease. Study findings and constraints: Repertoires from persistent disease leaned toward TRBV28, TRBJ1-2 and TRBJ2-5. Persistent Graves' disease cases displayed lower TCR diversity than newly diagnosed ones. Patients with persistent disease shared 2,741 public clonotypes, outpacing the roughly 950 shared by new patients.

The time point is: newly diagnosed GD, antithyroid drugs for less than 3 months. Preparation of the TCR library used RNA extracted from PBMCs. This clonotype was seen repeatedly, ten times or more. Its matching antigen is unknown. Arm-PCR of CDR3 regions and iRepertoire HTBI primers were the basis on which TCR beta libraries were built. TCRdb re-derived calls from the multiplex PCR reads in MiXCR, one entry per CDR3 protein. The data hold some 220,000 distinct CDR3 sequences, with approximately 18% observed a single time. CDR1 and CDR2 (germline): MDHEN, SYDVKM. The J segment lost 3 bases and the V segment lost 6 bases, leaving 5 bases of the junction unmatched. CDR3 length equals 14 residues. A further study also used this sample, focusing on T cells in Graves' hyperthyroidism and ophthalmopathy.

Material: peripheral blood mononuclear cells (PBMCs), obtained at new diagnosis, from a patient treated with antithyroid drugs. This clonotype was sampled from a woman aged 25 to 39 with Graves disease. The V call is TRBV28, the J call TRBJ2-1, with TRBD1 matching 7 bases. Written as DNA, the CDR3 is TGTGCCAGCAGGACGGGACAGAGCTACAATGAGCAGTTCTTC. Encoded protein: CASRTGQSYNEQFF.